Shown below are 24 T cell receptor beta chains from a single sample sequenced in a study of blood T cells in healthy people across ages. Together with a sample-barcoded 5' primer, a J-beta primer mix was included in a second PCR lasting about 7 to 11 cycles. TCRdb passed the 5' RACE reads through MiXCR, listing each CDR3 protein once. The sample records over 1,500,000 distinct CDR3 sequences, approximately 40% being singletons. Sequenced: blood. The receptors were gathered from a human donor in good health.

This clonotype was detected a few times. The chain recombines TRBV20-1 with TRBJ2-7; maybe TRBD1 (5 bases). CDR3 size: 15 residues. V gave up 0 bases and J gave up 0 bases, with 12 bases separating them. Germline V gene lookup returns CDR1 DFQATT and CDR2 SNEGSKA (reference sequence). The CDR3 DNA reads TGCAGTGCTAGAGATCCCCAGGGAAGCTCCTACGAGCAGTACTTC. Its protein is CSARDPQGSSYEQYF.

V is TRBV10-3 and J is TRBJ2-4, with D perhaps assigned TRBD1 or TRBD2 (5 bases each). The better agreement between TRBJ2-7 and the DNA end casts doubt on the J call. Germline values: CDR1 ENHRY, CDR2 SYGVKD. This CDR3 contains 14 residues. The CDR3 loop is CAISEARDGDEQYF. CDR3 nucleotides: TGTGCCATCAGTGAGGCTCGGGACGGTGACGAGCAGTACTTC.

In its sample, this clonotype was seen a few times. The J gene is TRBJ2-7, the V gene TRBV12-3 or TRBV12-4; tentative D call: TRBD1 (5 bases). Trimming cost V 4 bases and J 2 bases, with 9 bases left between them. The CDR3 length is 13 residues. In DNA form, the CDR3 reads TGTGCCAGCAGTTGGGGCACCACCTACGAGCAGTACTTC. It translates to CASSWGTTYEQYF.

This chain links TRBV9 with TRBJ2-5, with 8 bases fitting TRBD1. With the DNA end fitting TRBJ2-7 better, the J assignment may be wrong. Germline CDR1 SGDLS, CDR2 YYNGEE. This CDR3 is built from 14 residues. CDR3 coding DNA: TGTGCCAGCAGCCCGTGGACAGGGTTCGACGAGCAGTACTTC. Translating gives CASSPWTGFDEQYF.

The chain combines TRBV18 with TRBJ2-1; D is ambiguous. The CDR3 is 13 residues long. Between the trimmed V and J ends, which lost 8 bases and 5 bases, there was a span of 13 bases. Germline lookup yields CDR1 KGHSH and CDR2 LQKENI. CDR3 protein: CASPSDTNNEQFF. For the CDR3, the DNA is TGTGCCAGCCCTTCCGACACAAACAATGAGCAGTTCTTC.

This clonotype came up many times. This chain links TRBV29-1 with TRBJ2-3, with D perhaps matching TRBD2 (5 bases). The V end was cut by 3 bases, the J end by 5 bases, with 15 bases between. The CDR3 runs 14 residues. Germline assignment: CDR1 SQVTM and CDR2 ANQGSEA. The chain's CDR3 is CSVDWSGSGDTQYF. The CDR3, as DNA: TGCAGCGTTGATTGGAGCGGTTCCGGAGATACGCAGTATTTT.

This clonotype has a handful of counts. The V and J genes are TRBV6-2 or TRBV6-3 and TRBJ2-3; TRBD1 might be the D (6 bases). This CDR3 comprises 11 residues. CDR1 and CDR2 (germline): MNHEY, SVGEGT. The ends were cut back, 8 bases at V and 14 bases at J, with 17 bases in the middle. This CDR3 reads CASPRGIPSYF. CDR3 in DNA: TGTGCCAGCCCTAGGGGGATCCCGTCGTATTTT.

Ten or more counts support this clonotype. The rearrangement uses TRBV11-1 and TRBJ2-1, with 7 bases aligning to TRBD2. Germline assignment: CDR1 SGHAT and CDR2 FQDESV (reference sequence). Trimming cost V 3 bases and J 4 bases; bases outside gene matches: 6. This CDR3 contains 15 residues. CDR3 nucleotide sequence: TGTGCCAGCAGCTTGGGGACTACCGATTACAATGAGCAGTTCTTC. Encoded protein: CASSLGTTDYNEQFF.

There are a few counts of this clonotype. This chain uses TRBV29-1 with TRBJ2-3, with unresolved D. This CDR3 comprises 11 residues. V lost 7 bases and J lost 9, with 14 bases in between. From germline, CDR1 is SQVTM and CDR2 ANQGSEA. The CDR3 DNA sequence: TGCAGCGCCTTGGTAGGTCCGACGCAGTATTTT. Translating gives CSALVGPTQYF.

The chain couples TRBV29-1 to TRBJ2-1, with 7 bases aligning to TRBD1. The length of the CDR3 is 13 residues. J gave up 8 bases and V 5 bases, and 9 bases lay outside the gene matches. From germline, CDR1 is SQVTM and CDR2 ANQGSEA. The CDR3 region has the DNA TGCAGCGTTCAAAAGGGGGCCGAGGATGAGCAGTTCTTC. Encoded protein: CSVQKGAEDEQFF.

This clonotype was recorded many times. The V gene is TRBV29-1, the J gene TRBJ1-2, with 8 positions matching TRBD1. Unmatched junction bases numbered 6, after V lost 4 bases and J lost 8 bases. Germline-derived CDR1 and CDR2 are SQVTM and ANQGSEA. This CDR3 region has 12 residues. CDR3 in DNA: TGCAGCGTTGGGGGACAGGTTGGCGGCTACACCTTC. Protein: CSVGGQVGGYTF.

This chain joins TRBV7-2 and TRBJ2-1, with a possible D match to TRBD1 (5 bases). Germline assignment: CDR1 SGHTA and CDR2 FQGNSA. V lost 5 bases, J lost 4 bases, and 21 bases lay in between. CDR3 size: 17 residues. The CDR3 nucleotides are TGTGCCAGCAGCGTAGGAACAGGAGACCCTTCATACAATGAGCAGTTCTTC. It translates to CASSVGTGDPSYNEQFF.

The gene calls are TRBV20-1 and TRBJ2-5, with 9 bases identical to TRBD1. Germline loops: CDR1 DFQATT, CDR2 SNEGSKA (reference sequence). The CDR3 runs to 15 residues. V dropped 6 bases and J dropped 5; count of bases not matched to a gene: 13. CDR3 residues: CSASPGQGLAETQYF. The DNA for the CDR3 is TGCAGTGCCAGCCCGGGACAGGGTCTCGCGGAGACCCAGTACTTC.

This clonotype came up a few times. This chain connects TRBV27 to TRBJ1-2; TRBD1 is a possible D gene (6 bases). The CDR3 covers 16 residues. V lost 7 bases, J lost 0 bases, and 18 bases lay in between. The germline CDR1 and CDR2 sequences are MNHEY and SMNVEV (reference sequence). CDR3 DNA: TGTGCCAGCACCCCGGCAGGGGCCGTAGCTAACTATGGCTACACCTTC. Translation: CASTPAGAVANYGYTF.

This clonotype has only a few counts. CDR3 DNA sequence: TGTGCCAGCAGAGCCCGATCCGGGGGGAACACTGAAGCTTTCTTT. Translated: CASRARSGGNTEAFF. V and J are TRBV5-5 and TRBJ1-1, with a possible D match to TRBD1 (5 bases). The CDR3 spans 15 residues. Germline V gene lookup returns CDR1 SGHKS and CDR2 YYEKEE (reference sequence). Trimming cost V 5 bases and J 1 base, with 15 bases left between them.

The rearrangement joins TRBV6-6 to TRBJ1-6, with 7 bases lining up with TRBD1. The CDR3 length is 15 residues. Germline V gives CDR1 MNHNY, CDR2 SVGAGI (reference sequence). V lost 10 bases and J lost 8; bases outside the gene matches: 14. CDR3 loop: CATAVRDSTYSPLHF. CDR3 in DNA: TGTGCCACCGCGGTCAGGGACAGCACATATTCACCCCTCCACTTT.

In regard to this clonotype: Germline is not matched at one junction end, which may reflect a read error. The chain joins TRBV7-9 to TRBJ1-4; unclear D gene. This CDR3 spans 12 amino acids. Germline loops: CDR1 SEHNR, CDR2 FQNEAQ (reference sequence). CDR3 DNA: TGTGCCAGCAGCCTGAGAAATGGAAAACTGTTTTTT. Translation gives CASSLRNGKLFF.

This clonotype has only one observation. V is TRBV12-3 or TRBV12-4 and J is TRBJ2-5; D unclear. The CDR3 is made up of 14 amino acids. V was shortened by 5 bases and J by 11 bases, with 21 bases between the two germline ends. The CDR3 reads CASSTSSPGNEQYF. In DNA form, the CDR3 reads TGTGCCAGCAGTACCTCGAGCCCAGGCAATGAGCAGTACTTC.

In nucleotides, the CDR3 is TGTGCCAGCAGCCCTTTGGGCTGGGGGGGTGAAAAACTGTTTTTT. It encodes CASSPLGWGGEKLFF. This rearrangement joins TRBV14 to TRBJ1-4, with a weak D call TRBD1 (5 bases). V was trimmed by 4 bases and J by 7 bases, leaving 16 bases between them. Looked up from germline, CDR1 is SGHDN and CDR2 is FVKESK. There are 15 residues in the CDR3.

The chain couples TRBV25-1 to TRBJ1-4, with 11 bases lining up with TRBD1. Germline CDR1 MGHDK, CDR2 SYGVNS. There are 16 residues in the CDR3. The trim removed 3 bases at V and 7 bases at J, leaving 7 bases unmatched. CDR3 nucleotide sequence: TGTGCCAGCAGTGAGGACAGGGGGCTTGGAAGTGAAAAACTGTTTTTT. Its protein is CASSEDRGLGSEKLFF.

The V gene is TRBV10-3, the J gene TRBJ1-1; D remains unclear. Trimming took off 4 bases at V and 3 bases at J, with 3 bases between the two ends. Germline V lookup: CDR1 ENHRY, CDR2 SYGVKD. This CDR3 is built from 11 residues. CDR3 in DNA: TGTGCCATCAGTGCCCACACTGAAGCTTTCTTT. Its protein is CAISAHTEAFF.

Ten or more counts support this clonotype. The chain links TRBV7-2 to TRBJ2-7, with 12 bases matching TRBD2. CDR1 SGHTA and CDR2 FQGNSA come from the germline V gene. The CDR3 is made up of 16 amino acids. The ends lost 5 bases at V and 4 bases at J; junction bases unmatched: 9. CDR3: CASSVAPSGGGYEQYF. The CDR3 DNA follows: TGTGCCAGCAGCGTGGCCCCTAGCGGGGGGGGATACGAGCAGTACTTC. Filled out from reference TRBV7-2 and TRBJ2-7, the complete variable domain reads GAGVSQSPSNKVTEKGKDVELRCDPISGHTALYWYRQSLGQGLEFLIYFQGNSAPDKSGLPSDRFSAERTGGSVSTLTIQRTQQEDSAVYLCASSVAPSGGGYEQYFGPGTRLTVT.

This clonotype was seen only once. V is TRBV5-1 and J is TRBJ2-1; TRBD2 matches at 13 bases. Germline V lookup: CDR1 SGHRS, CDR2 YFSETQ. Trimming took 4 bases from V and 6 from J; bases not matched to a gene: 19. This CDR3 spans 20 amino acids. For the CDR3, the DNA is TGCGCCAGCAGCACGATCTCTCCGGGACTAGCGGGGCGTTTAGGCAATGAGCAGTTCTTC. Translating it yields CASSTISPGLAGRLGNEQFF.

The V and J genes are TRBV7-9 and TRBJ2-1; TRBD2 aligns across 10 bases. V lost 3 bases and J lost 7; bases outside the gene matches: 6. The CDR3 extends over 15 amino acids. Germline CDR1 SEHNR, CDR2 FQNEAQ (reference sequence). The CDR3, as DNA: TGTGCCAGCAGCTTGACTAGCGGGCCCGGGAATGAGCAGTTCTTC. Its protein product is CASSLTSGPGNEQFF.